The rows below give T cell receptor beta chains drawn from one sample of a study of cytomegalovirus exposure and HLA in healthy donors. Libraries were prepared by immunoSEQ multiplex PCR; TCRdb keeps only in-frame clonotypes and omits some of them. The table has over 130,000 clones, 75% to 85% seen once; the top ten hold roughly 6%. Input material: PBMCs. The receptors shown here come from a man between 50 and 59 years old in good health and CMV-seropositive. CDR3s include the opening cysteine and the closing phenylalanine or tryptophan. Not all rows give a size; the values are once, few, many and, for expanded clones, a class.

TRBJ1-1 TRBV10-1 . CASKTGANRAAFF
TRBJ2-1 TRBV5-5 . CASSLGLARGEQFF
TRBJ2-1 TRBV11-2 . CASSLELAGGNEQFF
TRBJ1-3 TRBV6-1 . CASSPDTLSGNTIYF
TRBJ2-7 TRBV6-5 . CASSYLSGSLEQYF
TRBJ2-7 TRBV23-1 . CASGKPGQGAYYEQYF
. TRBV7-8 . CASSFYYEQYF
TRBJ2-3 TRBV28 . CASEKSTDTQYF
TRBJ2-1 TRBV4-1 . CASSQEPQVTRGWANEQFF
TRBJ2-2 TRBV5-8 . CASSLTGVTGELFF
TRBJ2-5 TRBV19 . CASSATSRETQYF
TRBJ1-2 TRBV28 . CASSFPGIGGYTF
. TRBV5-6 . CASRGQGVSYEQYF
TRBJ1-2 TRBV11-2 few CASSPTRVGNGYTF
TRBJ1-4 TRBV27 . CASSSYRVGDEKLFF
TRBJ1-4 TRBV7-8 once CASSPTGSEKLFF
TRBJ2-1 TRBV7-9 . CSSSLSTGDVSYNEQFF
TRBJ2-5 TRBV27 . CASSTRDPTQETQYF
TRBJ2-5 TRBV4-1 . CASSTRQGASETQYF
TRBJ2-5 TRBV28 . CASTDSSRPFVQETQYF
TRBJ1-2 TRBV5-1 . CASSLDRRVYGYTF
TRBJ2-7 TRBV30 . CAWSTPSTGGLNEQYF
TRBJ2-2 TRBV2 . CASTSTGGFVSGELFF
TRBJ2-5 TRBV28 . CASSLVAGGAQYF
TRBJ2-7 TRBV11-2 . CASSPEAGGEEQYF
TRBJ1-3 TRBV19 . CASSRGGGDGNTIYF
TRBJ1-2 TRBV5-6 few CASYRGLLFGYTF